The source of this TCR beta chain is a study of T-cell memory formation after mild COVID-19. MiXCR was run by TCRdb on the 5' RACE reads, yielding one entry per CDR3 protein. Of about 270,000 distinct CDR3 sequences listed, 15% to 20% were seen once; the top ten hold roughly 24%. V lost 3 bases to trimming and J lost 6 bases; unmatched junction nucleotides: 6. CDR1 DFQATT and CDR2 SNEGSKA come from the germline V gene (reference sequence). There are 14 residues in the CDR3. The specimen was PBMCs or a T cell subset sorted from them (not recorded which). This TCR came from a young man who had mild COVID-19 (a few samples of this study predate the infection). Cell type and time point are not known. The V and J genes are TRBV20-1 and TRBJ2-3; 10 positions match TRBD2. CDR3 sequence (DNA): TGCAGTGCTAGGAGCGGGGGGGCCCTGGATACGCAGTATTTT. It is translated as CSARSGGALDTQYF.